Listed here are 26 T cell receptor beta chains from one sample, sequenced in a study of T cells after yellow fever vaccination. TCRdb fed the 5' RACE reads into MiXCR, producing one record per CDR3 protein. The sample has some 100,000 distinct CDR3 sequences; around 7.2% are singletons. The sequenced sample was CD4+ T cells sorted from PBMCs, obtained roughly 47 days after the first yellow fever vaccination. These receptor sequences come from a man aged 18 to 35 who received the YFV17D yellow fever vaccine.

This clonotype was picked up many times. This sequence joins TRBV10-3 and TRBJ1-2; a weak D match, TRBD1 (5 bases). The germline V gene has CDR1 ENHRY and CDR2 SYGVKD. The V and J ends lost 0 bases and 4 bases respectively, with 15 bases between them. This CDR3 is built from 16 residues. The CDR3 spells CAISESTLAGSYGYTF. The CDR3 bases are TGTGCCATCAGTGAGTCGACTCTCGCAGGGTCCTATGGCTACACCTTC.

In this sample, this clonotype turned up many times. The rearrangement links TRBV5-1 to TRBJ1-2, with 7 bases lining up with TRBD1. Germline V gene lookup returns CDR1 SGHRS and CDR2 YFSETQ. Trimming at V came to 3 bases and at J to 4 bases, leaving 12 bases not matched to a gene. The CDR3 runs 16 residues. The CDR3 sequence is CASSWGRDSLSYGYTF. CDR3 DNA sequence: TGCGCCAGCAGCTGGGGCCGGGACAGCCTTTCCTATGGCTACACCTTC.

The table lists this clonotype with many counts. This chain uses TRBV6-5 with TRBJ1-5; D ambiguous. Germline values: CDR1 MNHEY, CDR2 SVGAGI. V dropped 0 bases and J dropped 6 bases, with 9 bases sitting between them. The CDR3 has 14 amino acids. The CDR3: CASSYSGVSQPQHF. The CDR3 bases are TGTGCCAGCAGTTACTCCGGGGTATCTCAGCCCCAGCATTTT.

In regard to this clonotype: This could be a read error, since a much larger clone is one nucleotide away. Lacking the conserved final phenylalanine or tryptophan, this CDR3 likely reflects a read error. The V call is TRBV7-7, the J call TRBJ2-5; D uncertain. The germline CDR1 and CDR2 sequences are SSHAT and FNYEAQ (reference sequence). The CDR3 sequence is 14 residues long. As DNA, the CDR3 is TGTGCTAGCAGCTTCCGATACAGCGAAGAGACCCAGTACTAC. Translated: CASSFRYSEETQYY.

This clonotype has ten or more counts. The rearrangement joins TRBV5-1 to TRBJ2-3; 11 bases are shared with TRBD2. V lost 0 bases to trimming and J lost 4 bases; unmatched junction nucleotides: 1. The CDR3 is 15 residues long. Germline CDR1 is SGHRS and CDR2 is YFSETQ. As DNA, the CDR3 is TGCGCCAGCAGCTTGGGTAGCGGGGGGGCAGATACGCAGTATTTT. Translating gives CASSLGSGGADTQYF.

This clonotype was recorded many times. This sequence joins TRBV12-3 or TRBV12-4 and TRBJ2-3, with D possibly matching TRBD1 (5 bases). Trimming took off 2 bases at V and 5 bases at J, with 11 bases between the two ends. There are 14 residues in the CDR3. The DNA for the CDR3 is TGTGCCAGCAGTTTATGGGGTCAGGGAGATACGCAGTATTTT. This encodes CASSLWGQGDTQYF.

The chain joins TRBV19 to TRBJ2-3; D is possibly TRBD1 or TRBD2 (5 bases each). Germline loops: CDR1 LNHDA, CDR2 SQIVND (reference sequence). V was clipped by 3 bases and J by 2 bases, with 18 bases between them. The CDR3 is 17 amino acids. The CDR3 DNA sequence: TGTGCCAGTAGTATTTCGGTTTCGGGGCCGCTCACAGATACGCAGTATTTT. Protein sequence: CASSISVSGPLTDTQYF.

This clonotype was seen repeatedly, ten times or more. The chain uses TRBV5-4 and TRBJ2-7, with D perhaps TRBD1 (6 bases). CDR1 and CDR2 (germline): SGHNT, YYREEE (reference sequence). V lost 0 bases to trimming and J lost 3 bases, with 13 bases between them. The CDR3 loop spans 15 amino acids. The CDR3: CASSLEGQGFYEQYV. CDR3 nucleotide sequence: TGTGCCAGCAGCTTGGAAGGGCAGGGGTTCTACGAGCAGTACGTC.

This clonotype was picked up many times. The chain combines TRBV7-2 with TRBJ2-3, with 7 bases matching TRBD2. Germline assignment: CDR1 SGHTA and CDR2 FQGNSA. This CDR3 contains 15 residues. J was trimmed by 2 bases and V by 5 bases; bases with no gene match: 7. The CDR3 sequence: CASSSRRGNTDTQYF. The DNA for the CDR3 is TGTGCCAGCAGCAGCCGGCGGGGGAACACAGATACGCAGTATTTT.

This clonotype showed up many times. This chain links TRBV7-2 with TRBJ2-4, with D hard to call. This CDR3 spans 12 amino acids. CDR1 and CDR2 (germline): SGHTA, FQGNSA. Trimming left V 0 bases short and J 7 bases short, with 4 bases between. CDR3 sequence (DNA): TGTGCCAGCAGCTTAGCGCTGAACATTCAGTACTTC. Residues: CASSLALNIQYF. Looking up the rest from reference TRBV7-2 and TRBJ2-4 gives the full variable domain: GAGVSQSPSNKVTEKGKDVELRCDPISGHTALYWYRQSLGQGLEFLIYFQGNSAPDKSGLPSDRFSAERTGGSVSTLTIQRTQQEDSAVYLCASSLALNIQYFGAGTRLSVL.

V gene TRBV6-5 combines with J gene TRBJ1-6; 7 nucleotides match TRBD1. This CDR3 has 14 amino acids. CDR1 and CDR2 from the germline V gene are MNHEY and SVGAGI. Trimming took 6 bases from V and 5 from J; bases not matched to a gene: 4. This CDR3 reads CASSAGTDNSPLHF. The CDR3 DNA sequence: TGTGCCAGCAGCGCCGGGACAGATAATTCACCCCTCCACTTT.

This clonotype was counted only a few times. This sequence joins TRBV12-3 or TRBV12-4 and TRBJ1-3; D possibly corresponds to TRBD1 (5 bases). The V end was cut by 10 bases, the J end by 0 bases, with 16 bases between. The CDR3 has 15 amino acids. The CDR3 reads CATDMGRNSGNTIYF. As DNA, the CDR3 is TGTGCCACCGACATGGGACGCAACTCTGGAAACACCATATATTTT.

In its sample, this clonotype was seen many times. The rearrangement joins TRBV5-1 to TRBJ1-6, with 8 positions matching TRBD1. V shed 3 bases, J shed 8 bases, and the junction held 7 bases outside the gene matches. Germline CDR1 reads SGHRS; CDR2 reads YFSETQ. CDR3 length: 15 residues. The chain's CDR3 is CASSYDRGFDSPLHF. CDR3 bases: TGCGCCAGCAGCTACGACAGGGGATTCGATTCACCCCTCCACTTT.

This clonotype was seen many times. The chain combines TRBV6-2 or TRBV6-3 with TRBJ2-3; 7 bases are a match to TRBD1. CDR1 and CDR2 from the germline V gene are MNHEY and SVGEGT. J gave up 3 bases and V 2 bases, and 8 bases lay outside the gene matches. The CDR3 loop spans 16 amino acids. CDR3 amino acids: CASSYGEMGQTDTQYF. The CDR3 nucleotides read TGTGCCAGCAGTTACGGGGAAATGGGACAGACAGATACGCAGTATTTT.

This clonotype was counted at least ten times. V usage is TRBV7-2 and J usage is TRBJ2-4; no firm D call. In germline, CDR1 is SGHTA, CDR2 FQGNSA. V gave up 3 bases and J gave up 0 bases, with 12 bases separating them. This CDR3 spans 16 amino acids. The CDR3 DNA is TGTGCCAGCAGCTTGTCAGAGTGGACAGCCAAAAACATTCAGTACTTC. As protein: CASSLSEWTAKNIQYF.

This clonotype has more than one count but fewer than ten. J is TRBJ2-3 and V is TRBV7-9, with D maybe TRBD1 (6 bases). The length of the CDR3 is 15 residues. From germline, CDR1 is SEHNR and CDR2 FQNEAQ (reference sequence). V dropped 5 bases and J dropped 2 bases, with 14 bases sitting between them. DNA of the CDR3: TGTGCCAGCAGCCACAAGGGGGTCACCACAGATACGCAGTATTTT. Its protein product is CASSHKGVTTDTQYF.

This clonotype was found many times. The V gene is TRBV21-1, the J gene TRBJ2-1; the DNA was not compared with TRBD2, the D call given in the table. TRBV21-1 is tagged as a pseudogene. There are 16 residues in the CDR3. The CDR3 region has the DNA TGTGCCAGCACGGCCCGAGGGGGATGCTCCTACAATGAGCAGTTCTTC. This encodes CASTARGGCSYNEQFF.

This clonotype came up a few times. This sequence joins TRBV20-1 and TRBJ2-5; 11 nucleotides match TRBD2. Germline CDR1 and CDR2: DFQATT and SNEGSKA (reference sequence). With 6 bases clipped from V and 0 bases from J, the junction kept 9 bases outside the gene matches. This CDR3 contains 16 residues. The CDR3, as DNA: TGCAGTGCCACGAGGTTGACTAGCGGGGACCAAGAGACCCAGTACTTC. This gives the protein CSATRLTSGDQETQYF.

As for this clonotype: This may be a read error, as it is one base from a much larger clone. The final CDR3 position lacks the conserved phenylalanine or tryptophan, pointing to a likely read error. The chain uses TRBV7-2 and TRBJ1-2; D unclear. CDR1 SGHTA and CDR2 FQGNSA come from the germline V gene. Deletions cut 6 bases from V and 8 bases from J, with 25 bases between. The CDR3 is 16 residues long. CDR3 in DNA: TGTGCCAGCAGACCCCCCCTGGTCGATCTCGGCGGGGGCTACACCTCC. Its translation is CASRPPLVDLGGGYTS.

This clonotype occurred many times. The CDR3 DNA reads TGTGCCAGCAGTTCGCGGACAGGGGGCTACGAGCAGTACGTC. Amino acid sequence: CASSSRTGGYEQYV. The J gene is TRBJ2-7, the V gene TRBV6-5; TRBD1 matches 10 bases. Germline V gives CDR1 MNHEY, CDR2 SVGAGI. The CDR3 sequence is 14 residues long. V gave up 4 bases and J gave up 3 bases; unmatched junction bases: 3.

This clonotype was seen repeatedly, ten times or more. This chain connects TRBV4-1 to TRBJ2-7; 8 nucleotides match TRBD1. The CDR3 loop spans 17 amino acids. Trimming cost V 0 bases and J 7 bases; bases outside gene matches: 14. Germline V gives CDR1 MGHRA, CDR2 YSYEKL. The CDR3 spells CASSQDPPGTGLREQYF. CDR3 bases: TGCGCCAGCAGCCAAGACCCCCCCGGGACAGGACTAAGGGAGCAGTACTTC.

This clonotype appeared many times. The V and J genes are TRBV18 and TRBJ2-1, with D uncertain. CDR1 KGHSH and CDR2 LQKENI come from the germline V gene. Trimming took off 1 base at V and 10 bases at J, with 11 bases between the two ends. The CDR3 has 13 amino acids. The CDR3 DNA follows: TGTGCCAGCTCACCACAGCCCCAACAGGAGCAGTTCTTC. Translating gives CASSPQPQQEQFF.

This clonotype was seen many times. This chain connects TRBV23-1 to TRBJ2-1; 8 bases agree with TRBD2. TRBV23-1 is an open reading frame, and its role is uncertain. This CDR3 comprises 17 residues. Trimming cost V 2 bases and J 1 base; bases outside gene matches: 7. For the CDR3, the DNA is TGCGCCAGCAGTCAACCGCTGGCGGGGGGTTCCTACAATGAGCAGTTCTTC. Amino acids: CASSQPLAGGSYNEQFF.

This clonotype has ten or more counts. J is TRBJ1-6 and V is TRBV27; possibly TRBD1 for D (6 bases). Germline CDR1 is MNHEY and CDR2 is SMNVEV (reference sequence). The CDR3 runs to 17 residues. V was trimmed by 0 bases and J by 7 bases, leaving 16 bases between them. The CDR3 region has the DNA TGTGCCAGCAGTTTATCGTGGGGGGGGCTAGGGAATTCACCCCTCCACTTT. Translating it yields CASSLSWGGLGNSPLHF.

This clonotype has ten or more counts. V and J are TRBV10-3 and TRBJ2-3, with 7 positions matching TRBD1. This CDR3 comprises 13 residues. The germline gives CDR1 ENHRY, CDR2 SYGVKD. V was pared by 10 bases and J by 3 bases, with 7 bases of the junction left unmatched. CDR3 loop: CATRQGATDTQYF. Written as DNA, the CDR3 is TGTGCCACCAGACAGGGTGCGACAGATACGCAGTATTTT.

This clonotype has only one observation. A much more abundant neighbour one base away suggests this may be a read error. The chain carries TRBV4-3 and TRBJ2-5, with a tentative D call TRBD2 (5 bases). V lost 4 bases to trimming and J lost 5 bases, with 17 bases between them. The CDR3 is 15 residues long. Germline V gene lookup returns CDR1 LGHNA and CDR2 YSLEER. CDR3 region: CASSRLGEGMETQYF. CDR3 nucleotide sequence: TGCGCCAGCAGCCGCCTCGGAGAGGGTATGGAGACCCAGTACTTC.